Sequencing of this T cell receptor beta chain was carried out in a study of control samples from healthy donors and cancer patients. The method was immunoSEQ multiplex PCR; TCRdb's version includes in-frame clones alone and lacks a portion of them. The table lists around 190,000 clones, around nine tenths of them singletons. The origin of this receptor is a man in his thirties or forties in good health. Sequencing used blood.

CDR3 region: CASSGGKAFF. DNA of the CDR3: TGTGCCAGCTCAGGTGGGAAAGCTTTCTTT. J is TRBJ1-1 and V is TRBV18; D is uncertain. The V and J ends lost 5 bases and 9 bases respectively, with 7 bases between them. Germline V gene lookup returns CDR1 KGHSH and CDR2 LQKENI. There are 10 residues in the CDR3.